This T cell receptor (beta chain) is drawn from a study of shared clonotypes between healthy human individuals. Findings and caveats of the study: Naive CD4 clonotype sharing across a few donors was approximately 5%.

Sequencing was performed with immunoSEQ multiplex PCR; in TCRdb, only in-frame clones are kept and a portion is missing. Of hundreds of thousands of clones in the sample, about three quarters were seen once. Note on this clone: The antigen is undetermined.

This CDR3 contains 15 residues. Germline V CDR1 and CDR2: MDHEN, SYDVKM. V dropped 2 bases and J dropped 4 bases, with 14 bases sitting between them. The clonotype was recovered from a woman aged 25 to 45 in good health. J is TRBJ1-1 and V is TRBV28; D is undetermined. The sequenced material came from memory CD4+ T cells sorted from blood. Subset of the sample: CD45RA-negative fraction. CDR3 sequence: CASSLPESLGTEAFF. In DNA form, the CDR3 reads TGTGCCAGCAGTTTACCTGAGTCTTTAGGCACTGAAGCTTTCTTT.